These 23 T cell receptor beta chains originate from one sample sequenced in a study of cytomegalovirus exposure and HLA in healthy donors. PCR was performed using 60 Vbeta and 13 Jbeta primers. Produced via immunoSEQ multiplex PCR; TCRdb's table is partial and in-frame only. The sample carries around 150,000 clones, roughly four fifths recorded once. The sequenced material came from PBMCs. Receptor source: a young man in good health and CMV-seropositive.

The chain uses TRBV28 and TRBJ1-2; a possible D gene is TRBD1 (6 bases). V lost 6 bases and J 8 bases, leaving 16 bases between the germline ends. CDR1 is MDHEN, CDR2 SYDVKM, per germline. The CDR3 length is 13 residues. CDR3 sequence: CASRPQGYRGYTF. In DNA form, the CDR3 reads TGTGCCAGCAGACCACAGGGATATCGGGGCTACACCTTC.

This clone was recorded only once. The chain recombines TRBV6-1 with TRBJ2-7, with D possibly being TRBD1 (6 bases). The CDR3 runs 13 residues. Per the germline V gene, CDR1 is MNHNS and CDR2 is SASEGT. V was trimmed by 7 bases and J by 3 bases, leaving 13 bases between them. Written as DNA, the CDR3 is TGTGCCAGCACCCCCGGGACAATCTACGAGCAGTACTTC. It specifies CASTPGTIYEQYF.

This chain links TRBV29-1 with TRBJ2-5; TRBD2 aligns across 8 bases. Per the germline V gene, CDR1 is SQVTM and CDR2 is ANQGSEA. The CDR3 has 15 residues. J gave up 5 bases and V 4 bases, and 12 bases lay outside the gene matches. Here the CDR3 DNA reads TGCAGCGTTGCGGGACTAGTTATGGTTCGGGAGACCCAGTACTTC. Translation gives CSVAGLVMVRETQYF.

Only one count was recorded for this clone. This chain links TRBV2 with TRBJ1-2, with TRBD1 matching 7 bases. J gave up 6 bases and V 3 bases, and 4 bases lay outside the gene matches. In germline, CDR1 is SNHLY, CDR2 FYNNEI. The CDR3 runs to 13 residues. The CDR3 sequence is CASSEDRLHGYTF. The CDR3 DNA reads as TGTGCCAGCAGTGAGGACAGGTTACATGGCTACACCTTC.

The CDR3 DNA reads as TGTGCCAGCAGTGACTCTGGACAGGGGGACACCGGGGAGCTGTTTTTT. Its protein product is CASSDSGQGDTGELFF. The J gene is TRBJ2-2, the V gene TRBV6-4; 10 bases are a match to TRBD1. V shed 0 bases, J shed 3 bases, and the junction held 1 base outside the gene matches. The CDR3 runs to 16 residues. CDR1 is MRHNA and CDR2 is SNTAGT in the germline V gene.

V gene TRBV5-4 combines with J gene TRBJ2-2; 8 bases align to TRBD1. The CDR3 has 16 amino acids. The germline V gene encodes CDR1 SGHNT and CDR2 YYREEE (reference sequence). V was pared by 4 bases and J by 4 bases, with 9 bases of the junction left unmatched. The CDR3 loop reads CASSPRQGYGTGELFF. The CDR3 DNA reads TGTGCCAGCAGCCCTCGACAGGGGTACGGCACCGGGGAGCTGTTTTTT.

The chain carries TRBV27 and TRBJ2-5; 12 positions match TRBD2. The DNA end is more similar to TRBJ2-7, so the J call may be wrong. This CDR3 has 15 amino acids. Germline values: CDR1 MNHEY, CDR2 SMNVEV (reference sequence). The CDR3 sequence is CASGGRTSGTYEQYF. The CDR3 DNA follows: TGTGCCAGTGGGGGTCGGACTAGCGGGACTTACGAGCAGTACTTC.

The chain recombines TRBV4-1 with TRBJ2-1; D may be TRBD2 (7 bases). Per the germline V gene, CDR1 is MGHRA and CDR2 is YSYEKL. V lost 4 bases and J 0 bases, leaving 22 bases between the germline ends. This CDR3 comprises 19 residues. The CDR3 DNA reads TGCGCCAGCAGCCCAAAAGGGATTGGGGGCGGGAGCTCCTACAATGAGCAGTTCTTC. This translates into CASSPKGIGGGSSYNEQFF.

In DNA form, the CDR3 reads TGTGCCAGCAGTCCGACAGGGAATGTGGAGACCCAGTACTTC. Amino acid sequence: CASSPTGNVETQYF. The rearrangement joins TRBV7-2 to TRBJ2-5, with TRBD1 identical over 7 bases. CDR1 is SGHTA, CDR2 FQGNSA, per germline. The CDR3 sequence is 14 residues long. J gave up 5 bases and V 6 bases, and 9 bases lay outside the gene matches.

The CDR3 DNA reads as TGTGCCAGCGGCAGGGGTGGGAACACTGAAGCTTTCTTT. Its protein product is CASGRGGNTEAFF. V usage is TRBV2 and J usage is TRBJ1-1, with D perhaps matching TRBD1 (6 bases). Trimming pared 8 bases from V and 1 base from J, leaving 11 bases between. CDR1 and CDR2 (germline): SNHLY, FYNNEI. This CDR3 contains 13 residues.

This clone was detected once. The V gene is TRBV5-1, the J gene TRBJ1-5; 7 nucleotides agree with TRBD1. The V and J ends lost 4 bases and 3 bases, in that order; junction bases with no gene match: 7. The CDR3 spans 15 residues. Germline V gene data show CDR1 as SGHRS and CDR2 as YFSETQ. CDR3 residues: CASSLTTGANQPQHF. CDR3 in DNA: TGCGCCAGCAGCCTAACCACAGGGGCCAATCAGCCCCAGCATTTT.

V gene TRBV30 combines with J gene TRBJ2-1, with TRBD1 matching over 7 bases. Germline CDR1 is GTSNPN and CDR2 is SVGIG (reference sequence). The CDR3 runs to 15 residues. V was clipped by 0 bases and J by 7 bases; unmatched bases: 9. The CDR3 spells CAWSVPRGLRNEQFF. The CDR3, as DNA: TGTGCCTGGAGTGTACCAAGGGGGCTAAGGAATGAGCAGTTCTTC.

The gene calls are TRBV30 and TRBJ2-7; D is perhaps TRBD1 (5 bases). The CDR3 sequence is 13 residues long. V lost 7 bases and J lost 0, with 13 bases in between. CDR1 and CDR2 (germline): GTSNPN, SVGIG (reference sequence). Written as DNA, the CDR3 is TGTGCCTTAACCAGGGTAACCTCCTACGAGCAGTACTTC. Its protein product is CALTRVTSYEQYF.

This sequence joins TRBV19 and TRBJ1-1; 8 bases fit TRBD1. The J segment lost 5 bases and the V segment lost 4 bases, leaving 9 bases of the junction unmatched. Germline lookup yields CDR1 LNHDA and CDR2 SQIVND (reference sequence). The CDR3 covers 15 residues. In nucleotides, the CDR3 is TGTGCCAGTAGTACTGGACAGGGCGCACGGACTGAAGCTTTCTTT. Its protein product is CASSTGQGARTEAFF.

V gene TRBV19 combines with J gene TRBJ2-6, with TRBD2 matching 12 bases. With V trimmed by 6 bases and J by 2 bases, 8 bases remained unmatched. CDR3 length equals 18 residues. Germline CDR1 and CDR2: LNHDA and SQIVND (reference sequence). CDR3 sequence: CASRHMTSGGAGANVLTF. The CDR3 DNA sequence: TGTGCCAGTAGGCATATGACTAGCGGGGGCGCTGGGGCCAACGTCCTGACTTTC.

J is TRBJ2-5 and V is TRBV2; 7 bases align to TRBD2. The J call may be mistaken, given a closer DNA end match to TRBJ2-7. The germline V gene has CDR1 SNHLY and CDR2 FYNNEI. The CDR3 runs to 16 residues. This CDR3 reads CASRPQGSGTLYEQYF. In nucleotides, the CDR3 is TGTGCCAGCAGGCCCCAGGGAAGCGGGACCCTCTACGAGCAGTACTTC.

The CDR3 sequence: CASSFGQVRADTQYF. The CDR3 coding sequence is TGTGCCAGCAGCTTCGGGCAGGTGAGGGCAGATACGCAGTATTTT. The chain is built from TRBV5-6 and TRBJ2-3, with a tentative D call TRBD2 (5 bases). The germline V gene encodes CDR1 SGHDT and CDR2 YYEEEE. V dropped 2 bases and J dropped 4 bases, with 14 bases sitting between them. This CDR3 spans 15 amino acids.

As DNA, the CDR3 is TGTGCCAGCATCTCCGTAACCCCGGGACAGGGGAACTACGAGCAGTACTTC. Protein product: CASISVTPGQGNYEQYF. This rearrangement joins TRBV27 to TRBJ2-7, with 10 nucleotides matching TRBD1. Germline lookup yields CDR1 MNHEY and CDR2 SMNVEV (reference sequence). V gave up 7 bases and J gave up 3 bases; unmatched junction bases: 15. The CDR3 is 17 residues long.

This sequence joins TRBV27 and TRBJ2-1, with 7 nucleotides matching TRBD1. V gave up 6 bases and J gave up 8 bases; unmatched junction bases: 22. There are 18 residues in the CDR3. Looked up from germline, CDR1 is MNHEY and CDR2 is SMNVEV (reference sequence). CDR3: CASRREPLHRGAGDEQFF. CDR3 in DNA: TGTGCCAGCAGACGAGAACCGTTACACAGGGGCGCGGGCGATGAGCAGTTCTTC.

The CDR3 reads CASSLGTSGGRYNEQFF. The CDR3 nucleotides are TGTGCCAGCAGCTTAGGTACTAGCGGGGGCCGGTACAATGAGCAGTTCTTC. This chain links TRBV7-6 with TRBJ2-1; TRBD2 matches at 11 bases. CDR1 is SGHVS and CDR2 is FNYEAQ in the germline V gene. Germline trimming cut 1 base from V and 4 bases from J; bases unmatched to any gene: 6. This CDR3 is 17 amino acids long. Variable domain in full (rest from reference TRBV7-6 and TRBJ2-1): GAGVSQSPRYKVTKRGQDVALRCDPISGHVSLYWYRQALGQGPEFLTYFNYEAQQDKSGLPNDRFSAERPEGSISTLTIQRTEQRDSAMYRCASSLGTSGGRYNEQFFGPGTRLTVL.

The V gene is TRBV18, the J gene TRBJ1-1, with a tentative D call TRBD1 (6 bases). The CDR3 loop spans 15 amino acids. Germline V lookup: CDR1 KGHSH, CDR2 LQKENI. V was cut by 1 base and J by 0 bases, with 9 bases left in between. The CDR3 protein is CASSPQEGVNTEAFF. CDR3 coding DNA: TGTGCCAGCTCACCACAAGAGGGGGTGAACACTGAAGCTTTCTTT. Full variable domain (outside the CDR3, taken from reference TRBV18 and TRBJ1-1): NAGVMQNPRHLVRRRGQEARLRCSPMKGHSHVYWYRQLPEEGLKFMVYLQKENIIDESGMPKERFSAEFPKEGPSILRIQQVVRGDSAAYFCASSPQEGVNTEAFFGQGTRLTVV.

The chain employs TRBV25-1 and TRBJ2-2, with a possible D match to TRBD1 (6 bases). The length of the CDR3 is 15 residues. Germline V gene sequence: CDR1 MGHDK, CDR2 SYGVNS. The V and J ends lost 6 bases and 4 bases respectively, with 15 bases between them. CDR3 bases: TGTGCCAGCAGCGGGACAAACCGGGGCACCGGGGAGCTGTTTTTT. It yields the protein CASSGTNRGTGELFF.

The V call is TRBV7-2, the J call TRBJ1-1; 8 nucleotides line up with TRBD1. Trimming removed 4 bases from V and 4 bases from J; junction bases left unmatched: 8. CDR1 SGHTA and CDR2 FQGNSA come from the germline V gene. The CDR3 extends over 15 amino acids. CDR3 in amino acids: CASSSVRGQSTEAFF. CDR3 bases: TGTGCCAGCAGCTCCGTCAGGGGGCAGAGCACTGAAGCTTTCTTT.